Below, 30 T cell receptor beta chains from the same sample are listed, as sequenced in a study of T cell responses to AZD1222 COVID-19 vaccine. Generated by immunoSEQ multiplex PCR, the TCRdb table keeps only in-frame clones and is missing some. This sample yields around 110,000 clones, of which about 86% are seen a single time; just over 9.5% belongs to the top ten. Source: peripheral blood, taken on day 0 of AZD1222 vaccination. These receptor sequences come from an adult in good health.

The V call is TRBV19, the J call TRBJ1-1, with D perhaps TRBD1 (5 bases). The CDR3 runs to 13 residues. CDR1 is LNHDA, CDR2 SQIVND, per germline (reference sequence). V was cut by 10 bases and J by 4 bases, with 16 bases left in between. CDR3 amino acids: CATTRAQGTEAFF. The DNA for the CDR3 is TGTGCCACCACGCGAGCCCAGGGCACTGAAGCTTTCTTT.

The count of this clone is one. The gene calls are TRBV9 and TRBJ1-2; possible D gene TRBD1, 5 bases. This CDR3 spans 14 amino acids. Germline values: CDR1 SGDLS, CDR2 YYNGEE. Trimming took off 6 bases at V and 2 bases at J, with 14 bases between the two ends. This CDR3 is CASTPGDGNYGYTF. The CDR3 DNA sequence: TGTGCCAGCACGCCTGGGGACGGGAACTATGGCTACACCTTC.

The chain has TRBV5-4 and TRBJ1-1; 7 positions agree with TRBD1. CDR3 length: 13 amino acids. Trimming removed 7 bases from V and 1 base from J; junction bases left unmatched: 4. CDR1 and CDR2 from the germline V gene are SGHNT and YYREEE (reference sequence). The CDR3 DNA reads TGTGCCAGCCATCGGGACAGGAACACTGAAGCTTTCTTT. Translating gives CASHRDRNTEAFF. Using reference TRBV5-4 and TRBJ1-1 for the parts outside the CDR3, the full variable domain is ETGVTQSPTHLIKTRGQQVTLRCSSQSGHNTVSWYQQALGQGPQFIFQYYREEENGRGNFPPRFSGLQFPNYSSELNVNALELDDSALYLCASHRDRNTEAFFGQGTRLTVV.

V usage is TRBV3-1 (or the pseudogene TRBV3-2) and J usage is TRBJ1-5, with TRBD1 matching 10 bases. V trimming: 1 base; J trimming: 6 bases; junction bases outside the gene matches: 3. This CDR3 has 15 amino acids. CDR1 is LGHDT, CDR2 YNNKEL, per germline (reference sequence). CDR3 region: CASSQAGTGVQPQHF. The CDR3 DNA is TGTGCCAGCAGCCAAGCGGGGACAGGGGTTCAGCCCCAGCATTTT.

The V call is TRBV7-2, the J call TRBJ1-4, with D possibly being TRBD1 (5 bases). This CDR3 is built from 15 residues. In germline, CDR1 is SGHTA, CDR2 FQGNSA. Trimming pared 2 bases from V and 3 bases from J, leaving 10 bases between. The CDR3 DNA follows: TGTGCCAGCAGCTTAAGTAGACAGCCTAATGAAAAACTGTTTTTT. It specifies CASSLSRQPNEKLFF.

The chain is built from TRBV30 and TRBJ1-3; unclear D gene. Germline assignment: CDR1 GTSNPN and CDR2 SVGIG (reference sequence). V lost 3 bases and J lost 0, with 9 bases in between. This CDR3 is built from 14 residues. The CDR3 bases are TGTGCCTGGAGCGGGCCCCTCTCTGGAAACACCATATATTTT. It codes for CAWSGPLSGNTIYF.

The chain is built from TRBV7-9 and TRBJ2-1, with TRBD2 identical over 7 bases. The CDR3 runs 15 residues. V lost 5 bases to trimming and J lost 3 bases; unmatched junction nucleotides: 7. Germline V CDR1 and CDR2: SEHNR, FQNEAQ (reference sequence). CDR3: CASSARSSGYNEQFF. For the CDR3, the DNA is TGTGCCAGCAGCGCCCGTTCTAGCGGCTACAATGAGCAGTTCTTC. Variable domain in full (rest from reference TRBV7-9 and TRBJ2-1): DTGVSQNPRHKITKRGQNVTFRCDPISEHNRLYWYRQTLGQGPEFLTYFQNEAQLEKSRLLSDRFSAERPKGSFSTLEIQRTEQGDSAMYLCASSARSSGYNEQFFGPGTRLTVL.

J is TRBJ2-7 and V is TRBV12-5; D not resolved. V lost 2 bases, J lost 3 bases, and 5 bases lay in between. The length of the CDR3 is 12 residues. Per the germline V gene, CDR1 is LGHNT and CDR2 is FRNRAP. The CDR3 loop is CASGLSRYEQYF. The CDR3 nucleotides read TGTGCTAGTGGTTTGAGCCGCTACGAGCAGTACTTC.

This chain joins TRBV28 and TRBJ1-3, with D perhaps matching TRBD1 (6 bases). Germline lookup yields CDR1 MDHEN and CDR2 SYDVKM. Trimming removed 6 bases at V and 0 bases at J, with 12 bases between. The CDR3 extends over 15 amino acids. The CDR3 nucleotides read TGTGCCAGCAGACAAGGGGGAGGCTCTGGAAACACCATATATTTT. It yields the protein CASRQGGGSGNTIYF. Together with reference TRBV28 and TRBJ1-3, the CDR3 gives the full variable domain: DVKVTQSSRYLVKRTGEKVFLECVQDMDHENMFWYRQDPGLGLRLIYFSYDVKMKEKGDIPEGYSVSREKKERFSLILESASTNQTSMYLCASRQGGGSGNTIYFGEGSWLTVV.

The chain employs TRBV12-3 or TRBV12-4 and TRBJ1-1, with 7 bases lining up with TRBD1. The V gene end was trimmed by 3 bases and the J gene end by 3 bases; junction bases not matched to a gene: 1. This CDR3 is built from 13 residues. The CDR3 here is CASSFQGDTEAFF. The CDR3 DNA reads TGTGCCAGCAGTTTTCAGGGGGACACTGAAGCTTTCTTT.

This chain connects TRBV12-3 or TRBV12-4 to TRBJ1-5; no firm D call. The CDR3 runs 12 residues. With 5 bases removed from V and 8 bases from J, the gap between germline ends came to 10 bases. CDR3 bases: TGTGCCAGCAGTCCGAGCAAGGAGCCCCAGCATTTT. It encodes CASSPSKEPQHF.

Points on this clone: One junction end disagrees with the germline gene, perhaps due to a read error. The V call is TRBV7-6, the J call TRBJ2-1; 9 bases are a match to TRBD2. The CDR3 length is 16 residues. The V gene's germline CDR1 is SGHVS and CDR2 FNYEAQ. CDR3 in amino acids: CASSPRPGLAYNEQFF. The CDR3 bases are TGTGCCAGCAGCCCCCGACCGGGACTAGCCTATAATGAGCAGTTCTTC.

The CDR3 DNA reads TGCGCCAGCAGCCAGTCCTCCCGGGTGTCTCAGCGGGGGACTGAAGCTTTCTTT. This translates into CASSQSSRVSQRGTEAFF. The chain is built from TRBV4-1 and TRBJ1-1; D might be TRBD1 (5 bases). Germline V gene data show CDR1 as MGHRA and CDR2 as YSYEKL. CDR3 length equals 18 residues. The V end lost 3 bases, the J end lost 5 bases, and 25 bases lay between the germline ends.

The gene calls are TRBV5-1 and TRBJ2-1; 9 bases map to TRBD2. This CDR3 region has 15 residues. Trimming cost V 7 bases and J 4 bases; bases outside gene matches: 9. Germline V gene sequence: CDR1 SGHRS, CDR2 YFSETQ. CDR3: CASSVGLALYNEQFF. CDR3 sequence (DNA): TGCGCCAGCTCCGTTGGACTAGCGCTATACAATGAGCAGTTCTTC.

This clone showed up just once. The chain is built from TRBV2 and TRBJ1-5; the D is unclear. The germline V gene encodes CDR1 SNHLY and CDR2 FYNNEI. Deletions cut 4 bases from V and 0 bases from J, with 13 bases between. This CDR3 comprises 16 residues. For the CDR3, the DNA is TGTGCCAGCAGTGGGGCAGCCAGTCATAGCAATCAGCCCCAGCATTTT. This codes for CASSGAASHSNQPQHF.

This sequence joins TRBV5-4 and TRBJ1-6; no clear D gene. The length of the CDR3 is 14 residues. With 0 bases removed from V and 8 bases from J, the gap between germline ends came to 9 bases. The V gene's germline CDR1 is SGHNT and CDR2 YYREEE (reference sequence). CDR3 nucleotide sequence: TGTGCCAGCAGCTTGGCGGGCGCGGATTCACCCCTCCACTTT. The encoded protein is CASSLAGADSPLHF.

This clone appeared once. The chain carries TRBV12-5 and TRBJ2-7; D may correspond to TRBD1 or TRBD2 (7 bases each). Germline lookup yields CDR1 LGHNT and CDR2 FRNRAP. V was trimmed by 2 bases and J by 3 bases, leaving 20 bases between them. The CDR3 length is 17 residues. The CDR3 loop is CASGLPQGEGSDYEQYF. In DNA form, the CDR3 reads TGTGCTAGTGGTTTGCCCCAGGGGGAGGGGTCGGACTACGAGCAGTACTTC.

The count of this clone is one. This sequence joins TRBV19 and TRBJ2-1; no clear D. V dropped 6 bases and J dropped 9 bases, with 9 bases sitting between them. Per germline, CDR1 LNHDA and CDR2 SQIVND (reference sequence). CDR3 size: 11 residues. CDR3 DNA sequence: TGTGCCAGTAGCCGTGCTTTTGAGCAGTTCTTC. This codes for CASSRAFEQFF. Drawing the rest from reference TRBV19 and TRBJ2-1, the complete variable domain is DGGITQSPKYLFRKEGQNVTLSCEQNLNHDAMYWYRQDPGQGLRLIYYSQIVNDFQKGDIAEGYSVSREKKESFPLTVTSAQKNPTAFYLCASSRAFEQFFGPGTRLTVL.

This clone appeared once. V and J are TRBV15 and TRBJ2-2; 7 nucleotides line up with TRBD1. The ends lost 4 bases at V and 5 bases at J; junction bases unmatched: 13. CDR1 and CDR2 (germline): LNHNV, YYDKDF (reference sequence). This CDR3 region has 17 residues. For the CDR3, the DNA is TGTGCCACCAGCAAACATCCAGGACAGGCAGGGACCGGGGAGCTGTTTTTT. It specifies CATSKHPGQAGTGELFF.

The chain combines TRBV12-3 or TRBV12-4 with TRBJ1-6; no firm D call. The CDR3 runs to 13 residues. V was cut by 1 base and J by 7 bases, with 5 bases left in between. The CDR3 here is CASSLEGNSPLHF. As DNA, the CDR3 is TGTGCCAGCAGTTTAGAGGGCAATTCACCCCTCCACTTT.

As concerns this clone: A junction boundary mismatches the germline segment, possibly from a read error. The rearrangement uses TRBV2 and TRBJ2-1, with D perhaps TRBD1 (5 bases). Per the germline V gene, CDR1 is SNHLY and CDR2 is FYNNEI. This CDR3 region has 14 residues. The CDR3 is CASSEATVYNEQFF. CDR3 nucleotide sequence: TGTGCCAGCAGCGAAGCGACAGTGTACAATGAGCAGTTCTTC.

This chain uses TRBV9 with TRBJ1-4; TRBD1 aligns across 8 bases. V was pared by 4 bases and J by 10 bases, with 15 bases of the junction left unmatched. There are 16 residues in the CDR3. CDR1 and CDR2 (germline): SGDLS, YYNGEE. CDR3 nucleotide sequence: TGTGCCAGCAGCCCTCGACAGGGGACGGGGGTCGGAAAACTGTTTTTT. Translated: CASSPRQGTGVGKLFF. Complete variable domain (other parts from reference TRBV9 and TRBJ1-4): DSGVTQTPKHLITATGQRVTLRCSPRSGDLSVYWYQQSLDQGLQFLIQYYNGEERAKGNILERFSAQQFPDLHSELNLSSLELGDSALYFCASSPRQGTGVGKLFFGSGTQLSVL.

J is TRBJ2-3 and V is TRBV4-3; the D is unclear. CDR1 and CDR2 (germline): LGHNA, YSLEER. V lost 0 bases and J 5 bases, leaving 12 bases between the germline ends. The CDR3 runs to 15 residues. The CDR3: CASSQDRLGRDTQYF. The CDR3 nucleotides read TGCGCCAGCAGCCAAGACCGGTTGGGTCGAGATACGCAGTATTTT.

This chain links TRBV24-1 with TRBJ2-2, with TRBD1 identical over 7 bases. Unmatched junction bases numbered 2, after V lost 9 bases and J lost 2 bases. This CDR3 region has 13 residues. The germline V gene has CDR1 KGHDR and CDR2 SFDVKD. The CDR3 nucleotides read TGTGCCACCGGGACAGCAAACACCGGGGAGCTGTTTTTT. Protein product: CATGTANTGELFF.

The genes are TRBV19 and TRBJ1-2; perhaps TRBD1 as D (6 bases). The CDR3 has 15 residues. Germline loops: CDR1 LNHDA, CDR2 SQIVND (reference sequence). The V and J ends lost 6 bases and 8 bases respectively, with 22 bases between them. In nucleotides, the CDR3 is TGTGCCAGTAGCCTACTCCTGGGGGCGATGAGAGGCTACACCTTC. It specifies CASSLLLGAMRGYTF.

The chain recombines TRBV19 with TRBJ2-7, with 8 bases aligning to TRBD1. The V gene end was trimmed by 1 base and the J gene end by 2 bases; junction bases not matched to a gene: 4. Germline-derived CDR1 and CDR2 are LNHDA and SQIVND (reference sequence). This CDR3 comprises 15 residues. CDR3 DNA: TGTGCCAGTAGTATAGCCGGGACAGGCACCTACGAGCAGTACTTC. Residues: CASSIAGTGTYEQYF.

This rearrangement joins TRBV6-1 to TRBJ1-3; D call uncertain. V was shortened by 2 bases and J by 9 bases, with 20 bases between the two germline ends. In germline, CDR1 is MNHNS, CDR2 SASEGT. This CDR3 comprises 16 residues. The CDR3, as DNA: TGTGCCAGCAGTGAAAACGGGAGCCCCAGTCGGGGCACCATATATTTT. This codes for CASSENGSPSRGTIYF.

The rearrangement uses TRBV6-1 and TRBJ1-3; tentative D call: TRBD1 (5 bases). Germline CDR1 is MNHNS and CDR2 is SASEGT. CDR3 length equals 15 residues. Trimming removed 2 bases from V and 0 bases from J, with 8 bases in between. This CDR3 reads CASSETGHSGNTIYF. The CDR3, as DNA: TGTGCCAGCAGTGAAACAGGACACTCTGGAAACACCATATATTTT.

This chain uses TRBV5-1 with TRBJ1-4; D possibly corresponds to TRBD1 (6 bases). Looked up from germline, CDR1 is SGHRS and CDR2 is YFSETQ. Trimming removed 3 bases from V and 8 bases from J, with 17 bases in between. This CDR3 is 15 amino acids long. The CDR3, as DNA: TGCGCCAGCAGCTCCCGGGGGCAGGGAGGGGAAAAACTGTTTTTT. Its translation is CASSSRGQGGEKLFF.

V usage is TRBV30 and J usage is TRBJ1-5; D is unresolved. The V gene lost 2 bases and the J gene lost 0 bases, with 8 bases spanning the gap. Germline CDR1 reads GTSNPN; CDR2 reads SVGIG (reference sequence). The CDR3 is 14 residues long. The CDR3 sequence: CAWSLGSSNQPQHF. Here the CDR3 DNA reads TGTGCCTGGAGTTTGGGGAGTAGCAATCAGCCCCAGCATTTT.